This T cell receptor beta chain derives from a study of Ad26.COV2.S vaccination and SARS-CoV-2 variants. Looking at the study overall: Doses of Ad26.COV2.S were injected into muscle once or twice, 56 days apart. General study results and limits: It was found that vaccine and placebo recipients had similar non-spike TCR breadth. Substantial post-vaccination breadth of spike-specific CD8+ and CD4+ T cell responses was reported. Spike-specific TCR breadth was greater in vaccine than placebo recipients.

Here immunoSEQ multiplex PCR was the method, and the copy in TCRdb shows in-frame clones only, minus some. The sample shows hundreds of thousands of clones, roughly nine tenths of them seen only once. Remarks on this clone: Its antigen is unknown.

Germline values: CDR1 SGHTA, CDR2 FQGNSA. The CDR3 runs to 15 residues. V lost 4 bases and J lost 3, with 15 bases in between. As for treatment: approximately 18 received Ad26.COV2.S at low or high dose, single or two shots; 5 received placebo; per-sample allocation not given. Repertoires come from day 63 after the first vaccine or placebo injection. The material was peripheral blood, obtained in a trial of Ad26.COV2.S vaccine versus placebo. The receptor's source is a person between 18 and 59 years old who received the Ad26.COV2.S COVID-19 vaccine or a placebo. The rearrangement links TRBV7-2 to TRBJ1-2; D ambiguous. As DNA, the CDR3 is TGTGCCAGCAGCTCCCCGGACGGCCCCCACTATGGCTACACCTTC. This codes for CASSSPDGPHYGYTF.